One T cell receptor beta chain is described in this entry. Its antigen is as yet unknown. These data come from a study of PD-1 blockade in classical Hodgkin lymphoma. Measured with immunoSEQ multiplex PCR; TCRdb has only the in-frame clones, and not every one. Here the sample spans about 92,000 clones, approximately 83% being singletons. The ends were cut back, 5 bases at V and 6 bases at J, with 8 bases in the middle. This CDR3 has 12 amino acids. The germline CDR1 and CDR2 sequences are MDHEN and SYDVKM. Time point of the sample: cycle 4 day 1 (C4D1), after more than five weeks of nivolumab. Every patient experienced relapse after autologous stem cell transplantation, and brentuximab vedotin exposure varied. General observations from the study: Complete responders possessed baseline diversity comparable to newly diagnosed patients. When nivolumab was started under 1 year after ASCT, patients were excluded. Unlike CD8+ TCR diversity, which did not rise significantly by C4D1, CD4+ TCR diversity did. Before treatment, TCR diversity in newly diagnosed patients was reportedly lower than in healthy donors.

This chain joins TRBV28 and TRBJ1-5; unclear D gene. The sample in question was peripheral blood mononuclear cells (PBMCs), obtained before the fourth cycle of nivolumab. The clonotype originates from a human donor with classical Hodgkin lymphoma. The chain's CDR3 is CASSPPSQPQHF. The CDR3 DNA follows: TGTGCCAGCAGTCCCCCGAGTCAGCCCCAGCATTTT. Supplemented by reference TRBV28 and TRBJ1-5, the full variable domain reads DVKVTQSSRYLVKRTGEKVFLECVQDMDHENMFWYRQDPGLGLRLIYFSYDVKMKEKGDIPEGYSVSREKKERFSLILESASTNQTSMYLCASSPPSQPQHFGDGTRLSIL.